Sequencing of this T cell receptor beta chain was carried out in a study of blood T cell repertoires in COVID-19. Overall study context: The United States, Italy and Spain supplied acute and convalescent COVID-19 samples.

The data were produced by immunoSEQ multiplex PCR, yet TCRdb's version contains in-frame clones alone and is incomplete. The sample carries about 37,000 clones, about 80% recorded once. This CDR3 has 13 amino acids. V was trimmed by 4 bases and J by 4 bases, leaving 10 bases between them. CDR1 is LGHDT, CDR2 YNNKEL, per germline (reference sequence). The sequence derives from a woman aged 70-85 years with acute or convalescent COVID-19. The chain employs TRBV3-1 (or the pseudogene TRBV3-2) and TRBJ2-5, with no clear D. The sequenced material came from peripheral blood. Written as DNA, the CDR3 is TGTGCCAGCAGCCTACTACGGGTAGAGACCCAGTACTTC. Its protein product is CASSLLRVETQYF.